The following is a T cell receptor beta chain sequence with its context. The clone's antigen remains unknown. No qualities accompany the bases; no much larger clone lies one base away. This entry is derived from a study of Graves' ophthalmopathy and Graves' hyperthyroidism (dated by TCRdb to the late 2010s). With regard to the full study: A patient counted as having stable hyperthyroidism if there was no progression to ophthalmopathy within 18 months of follow-up. The study used TCR beta repertoire signatures to distinguish Graves' ophthalmopathy from Graves' hyperthyroidism and to predict progression to ophthalmopathy. In total, around 130 blood samples were TCR-sequenced: 40 to 45 ophthalmopathy, under 85 hyperthyroidism and approximately 17 hyperthyroidism-to-ophthalmopathy patients. A discovery set of 100 patients (roughly 41 ophthalmopathy, some 58 stable hyperthyroidism) was enrolled to explore V-J signatures distinguishing ophthalmopathy from hyperthyroidism. For independent validation, a separate cohort was made up of approximately 19 hyperthyroidism patients plus 17 patients who later progressed from hyperthyroidism to ophthalmopathy. In about six hyperthyroidism patients, the T-cell repertoires found in thyroid tissue were compared with those found in blood. Following sample collection, hyperthyroidism patients were given methimazole at a starting dose of 30 mg daily, and ophthalmopathy patients were given high-dose intravenous methylprednisolone. Study-wide findings and limitations: Among expanded thyroid clonotypes with frequency above 0.001, most also showed up in blood, which suggests that blood repertoires may reflect the thyroid immune response. Ophthalmopathy was separated from stable hyperthyroidism by the 13-signature model with roughly 90% sensitivity and around 81% specificity in cross-validation and with 80%/75% in the test set. In validation, the model predicted ophthalmopathy progression with less than 71% sensitivity and 72.22% specificity; around twelve predicted patients were CT-confirmed with GO in a median of 6.5 months. No statistical method was used to set the sample size in advance, and the investigators knew which group each participant was assigned to.

For repertoire sequencing, TCR beta CDR3 regions were amplified from RNA transcripts. A first-round RT-PCR used HTBI primers with the Qiagen OneStep RT-PCR kit, followed by a second-round multiplex PCR, size selection and purification. Libraries were sequenced paired-end with 100 bp reads on an Illumina HiSeq2000. The original methods were these. SOAPnuke was used to process the reads, throwing out any read that had adapters, had uncalled bases, had a mean Phred below 15, or lacked an exact constant-primer or identifier match. High-quality paired reads were merged with COPE v1.2.5. Unique nucleotide sequences were defined as clonotypes and aligned to IMGT TRB V, D and J references using MiTCR v1.1. The analysis was limited to V-J combinations with a frequency above 0.0001, which together covered roughly 99% of the repertoires. For each V-J combination, a TCR clonal expansion and chaos score was defined as F50 clonal expansion divided by the chaos observed in the TCRdist matrix. Welch's t-statistics and random forest were used to reduce features to more than ten V-J combinations, which were fed into a naive Bayes classifier. The Morisita-Horn index was used to measure how similar the thyroid and blood repertoires were. TCRdb took the public reads, trimmed them with fastp at Q25, ran MiXCR for clone calling and kept in-frame beta chains. Every CDR3 protein is listed once, alongside the most common genes and DNA of its rows. V and J calls and clone size were set by TCRdb, not the authors. The sample table lists approximately 1.2 million distinct CDR3 sequences, 35% to 45% of them with a count of one. The top ten constitute more than 9.5% of the sample.

The germline V gene (reference sequence) provides CDR1 LNHDA and CDR2 SQIVND. The CDR3 holds 14 amino acids from the cysteine to the phenylalanine. Solely the CDR3 DNA is kept, with 42 bases framed from the first base. Patients with hyperthyroidism were aged 18 to 65 years, had been newly diagnosed, and had a disease duration of less than 2 months. Patients were excluded if they had other autoimmune diseases, uncontrolled infections, pregnancy or lactation. Diagnosis relied on clinical symptoms, serum thyroxine, TRAb, thyroid ultrasound and orbital computed tomography. Total RNA was extracted using Trizol reagent, and RNA quality was checked on an Agilent 2100 Bioanalyzer.

Specimen: peripheral blood or thyroid tissue (not recorded which). This chain is built from TRBV19 and TRBJ1-6, with 7 bases aligning to TRBD1. TRBJ1-5 explains the end of the DNA better; the J call may be wrong. The TCR was taken from an adult man with Graves' hyperthyroidism. The bases are TGTGCCAGTAGTACTCAGGGGGTCGATCAGCCCCAGCATTTT. It encodes CASSTQGVDQPQHF.